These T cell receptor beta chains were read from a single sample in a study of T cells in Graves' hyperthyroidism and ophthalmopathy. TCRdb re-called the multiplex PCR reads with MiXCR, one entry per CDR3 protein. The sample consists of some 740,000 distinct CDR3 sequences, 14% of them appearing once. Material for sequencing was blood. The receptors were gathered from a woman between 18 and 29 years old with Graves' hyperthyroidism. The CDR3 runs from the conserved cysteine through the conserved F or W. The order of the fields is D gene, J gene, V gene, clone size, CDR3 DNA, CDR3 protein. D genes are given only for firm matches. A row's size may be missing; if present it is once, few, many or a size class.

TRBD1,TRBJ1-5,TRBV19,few,TGTGCCAGTAGTATTTTACAGGGGTTGAGCAATCAGCCCCAGCATTTT,CASSILQGLSNQPQHF
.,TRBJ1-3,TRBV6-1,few,TGTGCCAGCAGTGAGGTACACGTACGAAGCTCTGGAAACACCATATATTTT,CASSEVHVRSSGNTIYF
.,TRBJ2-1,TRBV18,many,TGTGCCAGCTCACCACCGTTTAAGGGGGACTACAATGAGCAGTTCTTC,CASSPPFKGDYNEQFF
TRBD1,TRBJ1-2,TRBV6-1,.,TGTGCCAGCACGTACCTTACAGGGGACTATGGCTACACCTTC,CASTYLTGDYGYTF
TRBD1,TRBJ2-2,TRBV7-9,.,TGTGCCAGCAGCTCCTCCGGGACAGGGCCGGGGGGCGGAGAGGAGGCATCAGGGGAGCTGTTTTTT,CASSSSGTGPGGGEEASGELFF
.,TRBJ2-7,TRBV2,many,TGTGCCAGCAGGGCCGAGACCTACGAGCAGTACTTC,CASRAETYEQYF
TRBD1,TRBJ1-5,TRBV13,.,TGTGCCAGCAGCGCACGGGGAGGGGGCGGGCCCCAGCATTTT,CASSARGGGGPQHF
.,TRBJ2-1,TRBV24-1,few,TGTGCCACCAGTGAACCACAGGGAACCACCTACAATGAGCAGTTCTTC,CATSEPQGTTYNEQFF
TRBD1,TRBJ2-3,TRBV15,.,TGTGCCACCAGCAGTCGCGGGACAGGGGAAAGTGATACGCAGTATTTT,CATSSRGTGESDTQYF
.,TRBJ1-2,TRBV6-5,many,TGTGCCAGCAGTTACCGGACAGCGGGCTATGGCTACACCTTC,CASSYRTAGYGYTF
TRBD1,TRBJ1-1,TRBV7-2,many,TGTGCCAGCAGCGAGGGACAGCACACTGAAGCTTTCTTT,CASSEGQHTEAFF
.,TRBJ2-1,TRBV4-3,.,TGCGCCAGCAGCACTGGGAGCACGCACAATGAGCAGTTCTTC,CASSTGSTHNEQFF
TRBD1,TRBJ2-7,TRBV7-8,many,TGTGCCAGCGGGACAGGGGGCTCCTACGAGCAGTACTTC,CASGTGGSYEQYF
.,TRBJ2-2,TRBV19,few,TGTGCCAGTAGTATAGGGGGTATCTTGAACACCGGGGAGCTGTTTTTT,CASSIGGILNTGELFF
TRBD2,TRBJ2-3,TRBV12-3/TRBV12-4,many,TGTGCCAGCAGTTTGGGTAGCGGGAGAGATAGGGATACGCAGTATTTT,CASSLGSGRDRDTQYF
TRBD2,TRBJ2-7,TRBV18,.,TGTGCCAGCTCACCACGGGGACTAGCGGGACTTAAGGGGGAGCAGTACTTC,CASSPRGLAGLKGEQYF
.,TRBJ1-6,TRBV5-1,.,TGCGCCAGCAGCTTGGGGGAGGCCGATTCACCCCTCCACTTT,CASSLGEADSPLHF
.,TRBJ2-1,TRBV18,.,TGTGCCAGCTCCCCGTCCCTTAATGAGCAGTTCTTC,CASSPSLNEQFF
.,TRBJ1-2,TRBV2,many,TGTGCCAGCGGGGGGGAAACAGGCTATGGCTACACCTTC,CASGGETGYGYTF
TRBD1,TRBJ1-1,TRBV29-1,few,TGCAGCGTTCTAGGGGGCTTGAGCACTGAAGCTTTCTTT,CSVLGGLSTEAFF
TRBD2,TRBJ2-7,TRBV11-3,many,TGTGCCAGCAGCCCCCCGGTTAGCGGGGGCTACGAGCAGTACTTC,CASSPPVSGGYEQYF
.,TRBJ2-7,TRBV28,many,TGTGCCAGCAGGTTTCTAGAGGGTAGCTACGAGCAGTACTTC,CASRFLEGSYEQYF
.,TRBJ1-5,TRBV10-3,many,TGTGCCATCAGTGATAGGGCCGGGGGTGCGAATCAGCCCCAGCATTTT,CAISDRAGGANQPQHF
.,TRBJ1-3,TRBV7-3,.,TGTGCCAGCAGCTTACACGGGGGAGCTGGAAACACCATATATTTT,CASSLHGGAGNTIYF
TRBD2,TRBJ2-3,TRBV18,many,TGTGCCAGCTCAAGGACTAGCGGGACCACAGATACGCAGTATTTT,CASSRTSGTTDTQYF
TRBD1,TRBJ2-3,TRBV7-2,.,TGTGCCAGCAGCTTGGGACAGGCCTTGACAGATACGCAGTATTTT,CASSLGQALTDTQYF
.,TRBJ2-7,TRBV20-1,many,TGCAGTGCTCTTTCCCGAGTCGCGCTATATACCTACGAGCAGTACTTC,CSALSRVALYTYEQYF
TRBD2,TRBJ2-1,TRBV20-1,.,TGCAGTGCCGAATCGGGACTAGCGGGAGCACCGGGGGATGAGCAGTTCTTC,CSAESGLAGAPGDEQFF